This T cell receptor beta chain was identified during a study of cytomegalovirus exposure and HLA in healthy donors. For the study at large: A previous analysis identified 100 million or so unique TCR beta sequences derived from 180 million or so T cells. Study results and caveats: Most sequenced TCRs were rare (though some public TCRs occurred in many donors). Immune exposure data for these donors was limited to CMV serostatus.

PCR used 60 Vbeta primers and 13 Jbeta primers. TCRdb's table, derived via immunoSEQ multiplex PCR, lists solely in-frame clones and lacks some. The table has 120,000 or so clones, 74% seen once. A word on this clone: Its antigen is currently unknown.

The material sequenced was PBMCs. The clonotype comes from a man aged 35-49 years in good health and CMV-seropositive.

Here the CDR3 DNA reads TGTGCCAGCAGCTTCGGACAGGACGAAGCTTTCTTT. Translated, it gives CASSFGQDEAFF. The V gene is TRBV5-4, the J gene TRBJ1-1, with 7 bases lining up with TRBD1. CDR3 length: 12 residues. The germline CDR1 and CDR2 sequences are SGHNT and YYREEE (reference sequence). Unmatched junction bases numbered 3, after V lost 2 bases and J lost 8 bases.